The clone carrying this T cell receptor beta chain was picked up many times. These data belong to a study of T cells of healthy individuals. The junction had 14 bases not matched to a gene; V was cut back by 3 bases and J by 4 bases. This CDR3 is 16 amino acids long. The germline V gene has CDR1 DFQATT and CDR2 SNEGSKA (reference sequence). TCRdb re-called the 5' RACE reads through MiXCR, storing one row per CDR3 protein. The sample yields fewer than 70,000 distinct CDR3 sequences, roughly 15% seen once. The origin of this receptor is a human donor in good health. The chain employs TRBV20-1 and TRBJ1-1, with 7 bases matching TRBD1. The CDR3 is CSARPAGGGAFTEAFF. In DNA, the CDR3 is TGCAGTGCTAGGCCGGCTGGAGGGGGCGCGTTCACTGAAGCTTTCTTT.